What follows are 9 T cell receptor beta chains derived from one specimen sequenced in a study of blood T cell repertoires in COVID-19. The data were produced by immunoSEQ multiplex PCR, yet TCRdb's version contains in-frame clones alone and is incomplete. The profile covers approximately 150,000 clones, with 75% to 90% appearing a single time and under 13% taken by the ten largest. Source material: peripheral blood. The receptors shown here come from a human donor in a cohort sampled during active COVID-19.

CDR3 loop: CATKGTSTYEQYF. The CDR3 DNA follows: TGTGCCACAAAAGGGACTTCGACCTACGAGCAGTACTTC. The chain has TRBV7-8 and TRBJ2-7; D is possibly TRBD2 (6 bases). V lost 10 bases to trimming and J lost 2 bases, with 15 bases between them. Germline V gene sequence: CDR1 SGHVS, CDR2 FQNEAQ. This CDR3 is built from 13 residues.

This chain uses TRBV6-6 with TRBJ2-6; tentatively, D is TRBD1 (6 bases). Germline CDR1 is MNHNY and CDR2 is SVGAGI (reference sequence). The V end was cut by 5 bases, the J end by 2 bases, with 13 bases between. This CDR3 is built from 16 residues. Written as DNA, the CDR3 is TGTGCCAGCAGTCGACAGGTCGAAACTGGGGCCAACGTCCTGACTTTC. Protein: CASSRQVETGANVLTF.

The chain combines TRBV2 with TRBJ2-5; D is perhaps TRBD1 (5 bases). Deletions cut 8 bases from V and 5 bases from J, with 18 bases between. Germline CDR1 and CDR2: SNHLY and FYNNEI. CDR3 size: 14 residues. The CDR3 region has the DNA TGTGCCAGCCGAATGGCTTCCAAGGGGGAGACCCAGTACTTC. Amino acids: CASRMASKGETQYF.

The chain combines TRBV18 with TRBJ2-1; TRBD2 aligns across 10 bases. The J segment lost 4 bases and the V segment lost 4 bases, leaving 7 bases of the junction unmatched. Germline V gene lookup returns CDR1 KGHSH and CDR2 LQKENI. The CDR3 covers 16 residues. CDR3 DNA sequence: TGTGCCAGCTCACTCCTAGCGGGGGCGAATTACAATGAGCAGTTCTTC. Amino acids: CASSLLAGANYNEQFF.

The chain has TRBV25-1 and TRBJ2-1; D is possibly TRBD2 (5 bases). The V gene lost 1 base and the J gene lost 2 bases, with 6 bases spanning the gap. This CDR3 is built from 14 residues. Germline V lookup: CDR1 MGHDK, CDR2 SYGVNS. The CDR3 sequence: CASSESGTYNEQFF. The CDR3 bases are TGTGCCAGCAGTGAATCCGGGACCTACAATGAGCAGTTCTTC. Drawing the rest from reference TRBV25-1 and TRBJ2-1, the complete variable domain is EADIYQTPRYLVIGTGKKITLECSQTMGHDKMYWYQQDPGMELHLIHYSYGVNSTEKGDLSSESTVSRIRTEHFPLTLESARPSHTSQYLCASSESGTYNEQFFGPGTRLTVL.

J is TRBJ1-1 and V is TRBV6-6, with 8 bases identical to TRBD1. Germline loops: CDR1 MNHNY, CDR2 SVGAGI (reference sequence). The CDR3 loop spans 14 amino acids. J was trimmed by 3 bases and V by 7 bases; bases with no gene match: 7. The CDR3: CASNDRGADTEAFF. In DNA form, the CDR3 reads TGTGCCAGCAACGACAGGGGCGCTGACACTGAAGCTTTCTTT.

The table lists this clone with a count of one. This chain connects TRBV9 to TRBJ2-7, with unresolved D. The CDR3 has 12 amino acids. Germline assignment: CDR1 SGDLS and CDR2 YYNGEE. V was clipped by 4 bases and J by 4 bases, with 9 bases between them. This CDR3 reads CASSPSTYEQYF. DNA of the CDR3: TGTGCCAGCAGCCCTTCAACTTACGAGCAGTACTTC.

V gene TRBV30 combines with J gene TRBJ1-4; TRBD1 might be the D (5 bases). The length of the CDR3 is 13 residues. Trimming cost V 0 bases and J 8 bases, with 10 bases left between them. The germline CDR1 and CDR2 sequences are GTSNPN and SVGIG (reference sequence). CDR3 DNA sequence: TGTGCCTGGAGTGTAGGGGCTCGGGAAAAACTGTTTTTT. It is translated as CAWSVGAREKLFF.

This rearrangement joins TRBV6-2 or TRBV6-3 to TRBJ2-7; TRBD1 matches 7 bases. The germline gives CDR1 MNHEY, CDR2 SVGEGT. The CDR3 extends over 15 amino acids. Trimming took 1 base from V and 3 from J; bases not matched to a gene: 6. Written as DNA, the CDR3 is TGTGCCAGCAGTTACTATAAGGGACAGTTCTACGAGCAGTACTTC. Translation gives CASSYYKGQFYEQYF.